Below, 27 T cell receptor beta chains from the same sample are listed, as sequenced in a study of OX40 agonist ivuxolimab in advanced cancers. Clones were read by immunoSEQ multiplex PCR, and TCRdb kept only the in-frame ones, dropping some. The sample lists about 64,000 clones, around 84% occurring once. The sequenced sample was CD4+ or CD8+ T cells sorted from blood, obtained in a trial of the OX40 agonist ivuxolimab. The receptor set was obtained from an adult with an advanced solid tumor such as melanoma, head and neck, liver or kidney cancer.

The chain couples TRBV5-1 to TRBJ1-6, with 7 bases that match TRBD1. V trimming: 4 bases; J trimming: 4 bases; junction bases outside the gene matches: 2. The V gene's germline CDR1 is SGHRS and CDR2 YFSETQ. This CDR3 is built from 14 residues. CDR3 protein: CASSRTGYNSPLHF. The CDR3 DNA is TGCGCCAGCAGCCGGACAGGATATAATTCACCCCTCCACTTT.

The V and J genes are TRBV7-2 and TRBJ1-3; D remains ambiguous. Germline V CDR1 and CDR2: SGHTA, FQGNSA. The CDR3 spans 15 residues. Deletions cut 5 bases from V and 2 bases from J, with 13 bases between. Here the CDR3 reads CASSQDARAGNTIYF. The CDR3 nucleotides are TGTGCCAGCAGCCAAGACGCGCGGGCTGGAAACACCATATATTTT.

The V and J genes are TRBV2 and TRBJ2-1; D may be TRBD1 or TRBD2 (6 bases each). The V end was cut by 8 bases, the J end by 0 bases, with 17 bases between. Looked up from germline, CDR1 is SNHLY and CDR2 is FYNNEI. This CDR3 contains 16 residues. The CDR3 DNA is TGTGCCAGCGGGGGCGGCGGGACGATCTCCTACAATGAGCAGTTCTTC. It encodes CASGGGGTISYNEQFF. Variable domain in full (rest from reference TRBV2 and TRBJ2-1): EPEVTQTPSHQVTQMGQEVILRCVPISNHLYFYWYRQILGQKVEFLVSFYNNEISEKSEIFDDQFSVERPDGSNFTLKIRSTKLEDSAMYFCASGGGGTISYNEQFFGPGTRLTVL.

The chain employs TRBV5-4 and TRBJ2-1, with a tentative D call TRBD1 (6 bases). CDR1 is SGHNT and CDR2 is YYREEE in the germline V gene (reference sequence). The V gene lost 4 bases and the J gene lost 9 bases, with 14 bases spanning the gap. The CDR3 has 13 amino acids. The CDR3 reads CASSLQGWGEQFF. The CDR3 nucleotides are TGTGCCAGCAGCCTACAGGGTTGGGGTGAGCAGTTCTTC.

Only a few counts were recorded for this clone. The sample contains more than one DNA sequence encoding this CDR3. The chain couples TRBV11-2 to TRBJ2-5; a possible D gene is TRBD2 (6 bases). The CDR3 sequence is 14 residues long. Between the trimmed V and J ends, which lost 3 bases and 3 bases, there was a span of 11 bases. Germline-derived CDR1 and CDR2 are SGHAT and FQNNGV. This CDR3 reads CASSLWTGEETQYF. The CDR3 region has the DNA TGTGCCAGCAGCTTGTGGACGGGAGAAGAGACCCAGTACTTC.

This clone has only a few counts. The CDR3, as DNA: TGCGCCAGCAGCCAAGAACCCCTAAGCTCCTATAATTCACCCCTCCACTTT. This encodes CASSQEPLSSYNSPLHF. V usage is TRBV4-1 and J usage is TRBJ1-6, with D hard to call. Trimming removed 0 bases from V and 0 bases from J, with 9 bases in between. The CDR3 is 17 amino acids. CDR1 is MGHRA, CDR2 YSYEKL, per germline.

This clone was found once. The V and J genes are TRBV11-3 and TRBJ1-2; 8 bases align to TRBD1. The ends lost 5 bases at V and 2 bases at J; junction bases unmatched: 7. Germline CDR1 SGHNT, CDR2 YENEEA. The CDR3 totals 15 residues. The CDR3 DNA reads TGTGCCAGCAGCCCTATGGGGGACAGGAACTATGGCTACACCTTC. Protein: CASSPMGDRNYGYTF.

J is TRBJ2-7 and V is TRBV5-1, with D perhaps matching TRBD2 (7 bases). Trimming stripped 0 bases from V and 4 bases from J, with 14 bases between. The CDR3 is made up of 15 amino acids. CDR1 and CDR2 from the germline V gene are SGHRS and YFSETQ. CDR3 sequence (DNA): TGCGCCAGCAGCTTGGTGGGGGCGGGGGTTTACGAGCAGTACTTC. It yields the protein CASSLVGAGVYEQYF.

The chain is built from TRBV18 and TRBJ1-1; TRBD1 is a possible D gene (6 bases). V was trimmed by 6 bases and J by 5 bases, leaving 19 bases between them. This CDR3 spans 15 amino acids. CDR1 and CDR2 (germline): KGHSH, LQKENI. DNA of the CDR3: TGTGCCAGCTCCCCCTTCGGACAGTCGGATACTGAAGCTTTCTTT. Translated, it gives CASSPFGQSDTEAFF.

J is TRBJ2-5 and V is TRBV7-7; no clear D gene. V was cut by 7 bases and J by 3 bases, with 12 bases left in between. The CDR3 is 13 residues long. CDR1 is SSHAT and CDR2 is FNYEAQ in the germline V gene (reference sequence). CDR3 residues: CASKRLEEETQYF. CDR3 nucleotide sequence: TGTGCCAGCAAGCGACTCGAGGAAGAGACCCAGTACTTC.

The chain combines TRBV7-7 with TRBJ2-1; D might be TRBD2 (6 bases). V shed 5 bases and J shed 7 bases, with 12 bases lying between them. The CDR3 totals 13 residues. From germline, CDR1 is SSHAT and CDR2 FNYEAQ (reference sequence). The CDR3 DNA is TGTGCCAGCAGCCCTGGGACTTCTAATGAGCAGTTCTTC. It specifies CASSPGTSNEQFF.

The rearrangement links TRBV27 to TRBJ2-7, with 9 nucleotides matching TRBD1. The CDR3 totals 16 residues. Germline-derived CDR1 and CDR2 are MNHEY and SMNVEV (reference sequence). The V gene end was trimmed by 5 bases and the J gene end by 5 bases; junction bases not matched to a gene: 13. The CDR3 here is CASSHLPGQGLNEQYF. CDR3 bases: TGTGCCAGCAGTCACCTCCCGGGACAGGGTTTAAACGAGCAGTACTTC.

This clone is a singleton in its sample. The V call is TRBV19, the J call TRBJ2-5; 9 nucleotides align to TRBD2. CDR1 and CDR2 from the germline V gene are LNHDA and SQIVND (reference sequence). The junction had 10 bases not matched to a gene; V was cut back by 4 bases and J by 4 bases. There are 16 residues in the CDR3. The CDR3 coding sequence is TGTGCCAGTAGTAGCACCAATAGCGGGAGCGGAGAGACCCAGTACTTC. This sequence encodes CASSSTNSGSGETQYF.

The rearrangement joins TRBV30 to TRBJ1-1; D possibly corresponds to TRBD1 (6 bases). Germline V CDR1 and CDR2: GTSNPN, SVGIG (reference sequence). The CDR3 totals 15 residues. The V and J ends lost 4 bases and 3 bases respectively, with 18 bases between them. CDR3: CAWISLNRADTEAFF. DNA of the CDR3: TGTGCCTGGATCAGTTTGAACAGGGCGGACACTGAAGCTTTCTTT.

The chain employs TRBV2 and TRBJ2-3; TRBD2 is a possible D gene (6 bases). The germline gives CDR1 SNHLY, CDR2 FYNNEI. This CDR3 has 13 residues. V was cut by 4 bases and J by 3 bases, with 8 bases left in between. CDR3: CASSGGVTDTQYF. CDR3 sequence (DNA): TGTGCCAGCAGTGGCGGGGTGACAGATACGCAGTATTTT. Full variable domain (outside the CDR3, taken from reference TRBV2 and TRBJ2-3): EPEVTQTPSHQVTQMGQEVILRCVPISNHLYFYWYRQILGQKVEFLVSFYNNEISEKSEIFDDQFSVERPDGSNFTLKIRSTKLEDSAMYFCASSGGVTDTQYFGPGTRLTVL.

The V call is TRBV2, the J call TRBJ1-2, with D possibly matching TRBD1 (6 bases). There are 14 residues in the CDR3. Trimming removed 4 bases at V and 4 bases at J, with 13 bases between. Germline CDR1 is SNHLY and CDR2 is FYNNEI. The CDR3 here is CASSGGNRVYGYTF. DNA of the CDR3: TGTGCCAGCAGTGGTGGGAACAGGGTCTATGGCTACACCTTC. Using reference TRBV2 and TRBJ1-2 for the parts outside the CDR3, the full variable domain is EPEVTQTPSHQVTQMGQEVILRCVPISNHLYFYWYRQILGQKVEFLVSFYNNEISEKSEIFDDQFSVERPDGSNFTLKIRSTKLEDSAMYFCASSGGNRVYGYTFGSGTRLTVV.

This chain joins TRBV11-3 and TRBJ2-3; 10 bases are shared with TRBD2. V lost 0 bases, J lost 0 bases, and 9 bases stayed unmatched. The CDR3 is 19 residues long. Germline lookup yields CDR1 SGHNT and CDR2 YENEEA. CDR3 nucleotides: TGTGCCAGCAGCTTAGACCTCCCAGGACTAGCGGCTAGCACAGATACGCAGTATTTT. This gives the protein CASSLDLPGLAASTDTQYF. The full variable domain, completed using reference TRBV11-3 and TRBJ2-3, is EAGVVQSPRYKIIEKKQPVAFWCNPISGHNTLYWYLQNLGQGPELLIRYENEEAVDDSQLPKDRFSAERLKGVDSTLKIQPAELGDSAVYLCASSLDLPGLAASTDTQYFGPGTRLTVL.

The CDR3 loop is CANAGDGNTIYF. DNA of the CDR3: TGTGCCAACGCAGGGGACGGAAACACCATATATTTT. The chain is built from TRBV10-3 and TRBJ1-3; D is perhaps TRBD1 (6 bases). V was shortened by 10 bases and J by 4 bases, with 11 bases between the two germline ends. The CDR3 contains 12 residues. Germline CDR1 ENHRY, CDR2 SYGVKD.

The V gene is TRBV5-1, the J gene TRBJ2-7; D gene ambiguous. Deletions cut 0 bases from V and 3 bases from J, with 10 bases between. In germline, CDR1 is SGHRS, CDR2 YFSETQ. The CDR3 length is 14 residues. As DNA, the CDR3 is TGCGCCAGCAGCTTGGGTCCAGGAGACTACGAGCAGTACTTC. It encodes CASSLGPGDYEQYF.

Only a few counts were recorded for this clone. The chain joins TRBV18 to TRBJ1-5; the D is unclear. Germline loops: CDR1 KGHSH, CDR2 LQKENI. The CDR3 length is 14 residues. V was clipped by 1 base and J by 8 bases, with 12 bases between them. CDR3 protein: CASSPQSRPEPQHF. In DNA form, the CDR3 reads TGTGCCAGCTCACCACAGTCGCGGCCAGAGCCCCAGCATTTT.

The rearrangement links TRBV7-2 to TRBJ2-3; possibly TRBD1 for D (6 bases). V lost 1 base and J 3 bases, leaving 14 bases between the germline ends. The length of the CDR3 is 16 residues. CDR1 and CDR2 from the germline V gene are SGHTA and FQGNSA. CDR3 sequence reads: CASSLGPTGKTDTQYF. Here the CDR3 DNA reads TGTGCCAGCAGCTTAGGCCCGACAGGAAAGACAGATACGCAGTATTTT.

The V and J genes are TRBV11-2 and TRBJ2-7; D unclear. The CDR3 consists of 15 residues. Germline V gives CDR1 SGHAT, CDR2 FQNNGV. V gave up 0 bases and J gave up 2 bases, with 11 bases separating them. The CDR3 sequence: CASSLDSVFTYEQYF. CDR3 DNA sequence: TGTGCCAGCAGCTTAGATTCTGTCTTCACCTACGAGCAGTACTTC.

This chain links TRBV7-3 with TRBJ1-3, with a weak D call TRBD1 (6 bases). Germline CDR1 and CDR2: SGHTA and FQGTGA. The CDR3 spans 15 residues. Trimming stripped 5 bases from V and 4 bases from J, with 15 bases between. In DNA form, the CDR3 reads TGTGCCAGCAGCCCCCATACAGGGCCCGGAAACACCATATATTTT. Protein product: CASSPHTGPGNTIYF. Full variable domain (remainder filled in from reference TRBV7-3 and TRBJ1-3): GAGVSQTPSNKVTEKGKYVELRCDPISGHTALYWYRQSLGQGPEFLIYFQGTGAADDSGLPNDRFFAVRPEGSVSTLKIQRTERGDSAVYLCASSPHTGPGNTIYFGEGSWLTVV.

The chain recombines TRBV5-1 with TRBJ2-3; D unresolved. Trimming removed 4 bases at V and 1 base at J, with 7 bases between. The CDR3 loop spans 13 amino acids. Germline V gene data show CDR1 as SGHRS and CDR2 as YFSETQ. The CDR3 loop is CASSPSGTDTQYF. CDR3 coding DNA: TGCGCCAGCAGCCCCAGCGGCACAGATACGCAGTATTTT.

The CDR3 bases are TGTGCCAGCAGCTGGGGACAGGGCGGACTCGAGCAGTACTTC. This gives the protein CASSWGQGGLEQYF. V is TRBV5-5 and J is TRBJ2-7; TRBD1 agrees at 9 bases. The CDR3 is 14 residues long. The germline gives CDR1 SGHKS, CDR2 YYEKEE (reference sequence). J lost 6 bases, V lost 3 bases, and 7 bases had no gene match.

The chain has TRBV7-9 and TRBJ1-2; 8 bases align to TRBD1. Germline lookup yields CDR1 SEHNR and CDR2 FQNEAQ (reference sequence). The length of the CDR3 is 16 residues. The junction had 10 bases not matched to a gene; V was cut back by 5 bases and J by 2 bases. The CDR3 DNA reads TGTGCCAGCAGCCATTCCGGACAGGGATTCAACTATGGCTACACCTTC. Protein product: CASSHSGQGFNYGYTF.

This rearrangement joins TRBV2 to TRBJ2-3, with 9 bases matching TRBD2. With V trimmed by 7 bases and J by 4 bases, 24 bases remained unmatched. Germline CDR1 reads SNHLY; CDR2 reads FYNNEI. The CDR3 is 20 amino acids. The DNA of the CDR3 is TGTGCCAGCAAGCGTCTCGGGCGGGGGGGCGATGGAACCCGGCCAGATACGCAGTATTTT. This gives the protein CASKRLGRGGDGTRPDTQYF. The full variable domain, completed using reference TRBV2 and TRBJ2-3, is EPEVTQTPSHQVTQMGQEVILRCVPISNHLYFYWYRQILGQKVEFLVSFYNNEISEKSEIFDDQFSVERPDGSNFTLKIRSTKLEDSAMYFCASKRLGRGGDGTRPDTQYFGPGTRLTVL.